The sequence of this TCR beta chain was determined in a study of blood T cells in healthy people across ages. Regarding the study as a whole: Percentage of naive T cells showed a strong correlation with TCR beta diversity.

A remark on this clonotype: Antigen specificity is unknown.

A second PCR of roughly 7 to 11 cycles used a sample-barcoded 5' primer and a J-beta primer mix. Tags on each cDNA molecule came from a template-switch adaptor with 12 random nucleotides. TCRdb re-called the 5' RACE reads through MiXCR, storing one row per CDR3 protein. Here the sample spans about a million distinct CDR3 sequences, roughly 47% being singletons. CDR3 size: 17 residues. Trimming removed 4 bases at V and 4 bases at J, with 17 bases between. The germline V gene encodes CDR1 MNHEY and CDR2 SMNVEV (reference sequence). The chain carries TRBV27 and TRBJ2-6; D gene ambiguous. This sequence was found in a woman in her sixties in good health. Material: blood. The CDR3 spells CASSSSSADSGANVLTF. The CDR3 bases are TGTGCCAGCAGTTCATCTTCTGCGGATTCGGGGGCCAACGTCCTGACTTTC.